This is a list of T cell receptor beta chains from one sample in a study of kidney transplant recipient with SARS-CoV-2 infection. TCRdb processed the reads anew with MiXCR; each CDR3 protein has one entry. The sample shows about 240,000 distinct CDR3 sequences, 29% of them seen only once. Material: a blood sample, obtained at baseline and between days 110 and 120 from a kidney transplant recipient. The receptors derive from a male patient in his thirties who had COVID-19 and was a kidney transplant recipient. Part of the T cell pool may stem from the graft donor. CDR3s include the opening cysteine and the closing phenylalanine or tryptophan. The order of the fields is D gene, J gene, clone size, V gene, CDR3 protein, CDR3 DNA. D genes are given only for firm matches. Expanded clones are given a class, and other clones once, few, many or no size at all.

TRBD1	TRBJ1-2	many	TRBV9	CASSEDRGIYGYTF	TGTGCCAGCAGCGAGGACAGGGGGATCTATGGCTACACCTTC
-	TRBJ1-5	many	TRBV3-1	CASSQRGEISNQPQHF	TGTGCCAGCAGCCAGCGGGGGGAGATTAGCAATCAGCCCCAGCATTTT
TRBD1	TRBJ1-5	many	TRBV6-2/TRBV6-3	CASSYDGTGGEGSNQPQHF	TGTGCCAGCAGTTACGATGGGACAGGGGGAGAAGGTAGCAATCAGCCCCAGCATTTT
-	TRBJ2-3	few	TRBV7-9	CASSDPRADTQYF	TGTGCCAGCAGCGACCCTCGAGCAGATACGCAGTATTTT
TRBD1	TRBJ2-5	many	TRBV2	CASGQGPEETQYF	TGTGCCAGCGGACAGGGACCCGAAGAGACCCAGTACTTC
-	TRBJ1-2	many	TRBV4-3	CASSFVEGRRKTYGYTF	TGCGCCAGCAGCTTCGTCGAAGGACGTCGAAAGACCTATGGCTACACCTTC
-	TRBJ1-2	few	TRBV5-1	CASAYRSVRKTYGYTF	TGCGCCAGCGCGTACAGATCGGTTCGAAAGACCTATGGCTACACCTTC
-	TRBJ2-5	many	TRBV3-1	CASSIGHPISFSETQYF	TGTGCCAGCAGCATAGGGCATCCCATTTCTTTCTCTGAGACCCAGTACTTC
-	TRBJ1-2	many	TRBV8-2	CGSLAYDSRKTYGYTF	TGTGGCAGTCTGGCCTATGATAGCCGAAAGACCTATGGCTACACCTTC
TRBD1	TRBJ1-1	many	TRBV2	CASSGQGVIPAEAFF	TGTGCCAGCAGTGGACAGGGGGTAATTCCGGCTGAAGCTTTCTTT
TRBD2	TRBJ2-7	many	TRBV5-5	CASSSGLVPYEQYF	TGTGCCAGCAGCTCGGGACTAGTCCCCTACGAGCAGTACTTC
-	TRBJ1-4	many	TRBV9	CASSVDGRLVWEKLFF	TGTGCCAGCAGCGTAGATGGACGCTTGGTTTGGGAAAAACTGTTTTTT
-	TRBJ1-5	many	TRBV27	CASSPQSPNQPQHF	TGTGCCAGCAGTCCCCAATCACCCAATCAGCCCCAGCATTTT
-	TRBJ2-7	many	TRBV19	CASSGATYEQYF	TGTGCCAGTAGCGGCGCCACCTACGAGCAGTACTTC
-	TRBJ1-2	few	TRBV23-1	CASSRRRLRRKTYGYTF	TGCGCCAGCAGTCGACGTAGGCTACGCAGAAAGACCTATGGCTACACCTTC
TRBD2	TRBJ2-7	many	TRBV7-8	CASSLDLAASYEQYF	TGTGCCAGCAGCCTGGACCTAGCGGCCTCCTACGAGCAGTACTTC
-	TRBJ1-2	many	TRBV7-2	CASSMGDYGYTF	TGTGCCAGCAGCATGGGCGACTATGGCTACACCTTC
TRBD2	TRBJ2-3	-	TRBV5-6	CASSPFLVGGLAGADFWAGTQYF	TGTGCCAGCAGCCCATTTTTGGTTGGCGGTCTCGCGGGAGCGGATTTTTGGGCAGGTACGCAGTATTTT
-	TRBJ2-3	few	TRBV15	CATSRAYYVGRGTDTQYF	TGTGCCACCAGCAGGGCTTATTATGTGGGCCGAGGCACAGATACGCAGTATTTT
-	TRBJ1-2	many	TRBV5-4	CASSGGVPGKTYGYTF	TGTGCCAGCTCTGGAGGCGTACCAGGAAAGACCTATGGCTACACCTTC
-	TRBJ1-5	-	TRBV19	CASSPVGSNQPQQF	TGTGCCAGTAGTCCAGTCGGTTCCAATCAGCCCCAGCAGTTC
-	TRBJ2-3	many	TRBV7-3	CASSRGDTDTQYF	TGTGCCAGCAGCCGCGGGGACACAGATACGCAGTATTTT
TRBD1	TRBJ2-3	-	TRBV6-6	CASTQDRAGTDTQYF	TGTGCCAGCACTCAGGACAGGGCCGGCACAGATACGCAGTATTTT
-	TRBJ2-1	-	TRBV11-2	CASSLFYNEQFF	TGTGCCAGCAGCTTATTTTACAATGAGCAGTTCTTC
-	TRBJ2-4	-	TRBV3-2	CASSQVLVGNIQYF	TGTGCCAGCAGCCAAGTTCTAGTGGGAAACATTCAGTACTTC
-	TRBJ1-1	many	TRBV29-1	CSVVVGGGTSIKGEAFF	TGCAGCGTTGTTGTGGGGGGGGGCACCTCAATAAAAGGCGAAGCTTTCTTT
-	TRBJ1-2	many	TRBV20-1	CSAREAVVGYGYTF	TGCAGTGCTAGAGAAGCAGTCGTCGGCTATGGCTACACCTTC
-	TRBJ2-1	many	TRBV30	CAWSVSQYEQFF	TGTGCCTGGAGTGTATCCCAGTATGAGCAGTTCTTC
-	TRBJ2-1	many	TRBV6-4	CASSDTGPYGISYNEQFF	TGTGCCAGCAGTGACACGGGACCGTACGGCATCTCCTACAATGAGCAGTTCTTC
-	TRBJ1-2	many	TRBV5-4	CASLCAVPGKTYGYTF	TGTGCCAGCTTATGCGCCGTACCAGGAAAGACCTATGGCTACACCTTC
-	TRBJ1-2	-	TRBV6-7	CASSNQVRIWKTYGYTF	TGTGCCAGCAGTAATCAAGTGCGTATTTGGAAGACCTATGGCTACACCTTC
TRBD1	TRBJ2-3	few	TRBV19	CASSIRGGQGTDTQYF	TGTGCCAGTAGTATTAGAGGGGGCCAGGGGACAGATACGCAGTATTTT
-	TRBJ1-2	few	TRBV5-1	CASCHVSVRKTYGYTF	TGCGCCAGCTGTCACGTATCGGTTCGAAAGACCTATGGCTACACCTTC
TRBD1	TRBJ1-2	many	TRBV28	CASSGTGGDYGYTF	TGTGCCAGCAGTGGGACAGGGGGAGACTATGGCTACACCTTC
TRBD1	TRBJ2-6	many	TRBV7-3	CASSARGGGSGANVLTF	TGTGCCAGCAGCGCCCGAGGGGGCGGCTCTGGGGCCAACGTCCTGACTTTC
TRBD1	TRBJ1-1	many	TRBV5-4	CASSTRTGNTEAFF	TGTGCCAGCAGCACCAGGACAGGGAACACTGAAGCTTTCTTT
TRBD2	TRBJ2-1	-	TRBV5-6	CASSLTSGGARHEQFF	TGTGCCAGCAGCTTGACTAGCGGGGGGGCTAGACATGAGCAGTTCTTC